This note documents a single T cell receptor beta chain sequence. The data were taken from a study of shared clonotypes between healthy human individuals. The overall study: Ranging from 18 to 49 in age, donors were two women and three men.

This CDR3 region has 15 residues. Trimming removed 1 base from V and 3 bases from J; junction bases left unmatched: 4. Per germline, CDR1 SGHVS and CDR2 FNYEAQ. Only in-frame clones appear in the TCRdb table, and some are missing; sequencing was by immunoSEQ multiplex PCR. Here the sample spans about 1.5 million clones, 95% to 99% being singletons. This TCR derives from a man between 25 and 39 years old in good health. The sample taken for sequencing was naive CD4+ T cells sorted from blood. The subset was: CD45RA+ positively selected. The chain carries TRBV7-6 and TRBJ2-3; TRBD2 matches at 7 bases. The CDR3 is CASSLDGLGTDTQYF. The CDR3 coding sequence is TGTGCCAGCAGCTTAGATGGACTAGGAACAGATACGCAGTATTTT.